This entry concerns a single TCR beta chain. Its target is unknown. A second about 7 to 12 cycle PCR used barcoded and J-beta primers. A template-switch adaptor with 12 random nucleotides tagged each cDNA molecule. From the 5' RACE reads, TCRdb called clonotypes with MiXCR, one entry per CDR3 protein. The table lists over 700,000 distinct CDR3 sequences, approximately 55% of them singletons. The sample belongs to a study of blood T cells in healthy people across ages. Study-level points and caveats: Age advanced and TCR beta diversity per million T cells fell, roughly linearly. Aged donors had fewer naive CD4+ cells and lower diversity than long-lived donors. Investigators treated diversity estimates from one million T cells as underestimates.

Trimming shortened V by 4 bases and J by 5 bases, and 13 bases separated the two germline ends. This CDR3 comprises 14 residues. The rearrangement joins TRBV12-3 or TRBV12-4 to TRBJ2-3; a possible D gene is TRBD1 (6 bases). The TCR was taken from a man aged 80 or over in good health. Sequences were obtained from blood. The CDR3 sequence is CASSYAGAGDTQYF. In DNA form, the CDR3 reads TGTGCCAGCAGTTATGCAGGGGCGGGAGATACGCAGTATTTT.